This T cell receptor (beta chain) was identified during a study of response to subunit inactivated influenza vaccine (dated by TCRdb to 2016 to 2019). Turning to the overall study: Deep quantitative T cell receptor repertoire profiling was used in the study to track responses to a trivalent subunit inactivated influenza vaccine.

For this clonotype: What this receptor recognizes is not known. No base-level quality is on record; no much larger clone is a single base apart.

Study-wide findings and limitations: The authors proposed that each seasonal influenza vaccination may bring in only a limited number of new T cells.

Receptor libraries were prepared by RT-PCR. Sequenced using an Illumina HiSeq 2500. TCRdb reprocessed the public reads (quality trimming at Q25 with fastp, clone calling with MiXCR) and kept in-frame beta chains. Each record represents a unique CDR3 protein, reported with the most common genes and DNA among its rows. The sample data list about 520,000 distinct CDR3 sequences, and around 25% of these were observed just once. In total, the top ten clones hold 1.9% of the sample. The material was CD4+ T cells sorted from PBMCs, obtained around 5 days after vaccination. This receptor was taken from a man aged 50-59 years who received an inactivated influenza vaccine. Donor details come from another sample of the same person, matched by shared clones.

The CDR3 reads as follows: CSVLGTVQETQYF. The DNA sequence reads TGCAGTGTTTTGGGAACAGTTCAAGAGACCCAGTACTTC. The sequence links TRBV20-1 to TRBJ2-5; no D gene is confidently identified. Relative to germline, V is 7 bases shorter and J is 2 bases shorter, with 14 bases between their ends. Reading from cysteine to phenylalanine, the CDR3 counts 13 amino acids. Left in the record is the CDR3 DNA by itself, 39 bases read in frame from the first base. CDR1 and CDR2, per the germline V gene (reference sequence), are DFQATT and SNEGSKA.